The present T cell receptor (beta chain) was sequenced within a study of Graves' ophthalmopathy and Graves' hyperthyroidism. Study background: Researchers obtained peripheral blood at initial diagnosis, before any treatment had begun. Study-level points and caveats: A model built from 13 signatures distinguished ophthalmopathy from stable hyperthyroidism with roughly 85% sensitivity and about 84% specificity.

This clonotype was observed many times. Its antigen is still unknown. Amplification from RNA transcripts yielded the TCR beta CDR3 regions. HTBI primers primed a first-round RT-PCR, and a second-round multiplex PCR followed. TCRdb processed the multiplex PCR reads anew with MiXCR; each CDR3 protein has one entry. In the table there are roughly 420,000 distinct CDR3 sequences, under 25% of which are singletons. The V gene's germline CDR1 is MDHEN and CDR2 SYDVKM. This CDR3 region has 14 residues. The germline V and J ends were trimmed by 0 bases and 7 bases, with 12 bases remaining between them. Other autoimmune diseases, uncontrolled infections, pregnancy or lactation excluded patients from enrollment.

The material sequenced was peripheral blood. V usage is TRBV28 and J usage is TRBJ1-2, with D perhaps TRBD1 (6 bases). The clonotype comes from a woman younger than 30 with stable Graves' hyperthyroidism. CDR3: CASSLWLGGVGYTF. The CDR3 nucleotides are TGTGCCAGCAGTTTATGGCTCGGGGGCGTTGGCTACACCTTC.